This T cell receptor (beta chain) was found in a study of shared clonotypes between healthy human individuals. Overall study findings and caveats: Among non-shared clonotypes, generation probabilities were lower than among those shared by all four donors. With a few donors compared, around 5% of naive CD4 clonotypes were shared.

About this clone: Antigen: not known.

CDR1 GTSNPN and CDR2 SVGIG come from the germline V gene (reference sequence). The length of the CDR3 is 15 residues. The ends were cut back, 1 base at V and 2 bases at J, with 9 bases in the middle. Every subset had its genomic DNA shared out evenly among several immunoSEQ plates. The table came from immunoSEQ multiplex PCR; TCRdb's copy has only in-frame clones and leaves some out. The profile shows approximately 980,000 clones, over 75% of them singletons. The chain employs TRBV30 and TRBJ2-6, with D unclear. The specimen was memory CD4+ T cells sorted from blood. The subset here: CD45RA-negative fraction. This receptor was identified in a young man in good health. In DNA, the CDR3 is TGTGCCTGGAGTGAAGACTTTGCTGGGGCCAACGTCCTGACTTTC. Its protein is CAWSEDFAGANVLTF.